This entry describes one TCR beta chain. Its target is not known. This record belongs to a study of cytomegalovirus exposure and HLA in healthy donors. Findings and caveats of the study: There were some V segments, including TRBV6-2 and TRBV6-3, excluded as indistinguishable.

Germline CDR1 and CDR2: SGHVS and FNYEAQ. This CDR3 has 15 amino acids. Between the trimmed V and J ends, which lost 2 bases and 1 base, there was a span of 8 bases. The PCR had 60 Vbeta and 13 Jbeta primers. Generated by immunoSEQ multiplex PCR, the TCRdb table keeps only in-frame clones and is missing some. The sample carries 120,000 to 150,000 clones, roughly 80% recorded once. The sequenced material came from PBMCs. The receptor comes from a female donor in good health and CMV-seronegative. The chain has TRBV7-6 and TRBJ1-4; tentatively, D is TRBD1 (5 bases). The CDR3 sequence is CASSLTGRTNEKLFF. The CDR3 DNA sequence: TGTGCCAGCAGCTTAACAGGCAGAACTAATGAAAAACTGTTTTTT.